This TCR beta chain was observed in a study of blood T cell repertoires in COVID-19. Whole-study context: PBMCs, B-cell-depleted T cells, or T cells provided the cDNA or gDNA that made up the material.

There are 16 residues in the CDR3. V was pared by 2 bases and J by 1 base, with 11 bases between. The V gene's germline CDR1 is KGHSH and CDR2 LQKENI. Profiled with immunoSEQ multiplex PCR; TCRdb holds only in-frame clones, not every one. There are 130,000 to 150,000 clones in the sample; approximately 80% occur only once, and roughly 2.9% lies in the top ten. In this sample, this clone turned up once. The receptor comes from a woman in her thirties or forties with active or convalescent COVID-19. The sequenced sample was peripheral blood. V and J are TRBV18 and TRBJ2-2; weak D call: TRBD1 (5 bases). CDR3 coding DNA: TGTGCCAGCTCACCAGGGAACAGGAGGAACACCGGGGAGCTGTTTTTT. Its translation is CASSPGNRRNTGELFF.